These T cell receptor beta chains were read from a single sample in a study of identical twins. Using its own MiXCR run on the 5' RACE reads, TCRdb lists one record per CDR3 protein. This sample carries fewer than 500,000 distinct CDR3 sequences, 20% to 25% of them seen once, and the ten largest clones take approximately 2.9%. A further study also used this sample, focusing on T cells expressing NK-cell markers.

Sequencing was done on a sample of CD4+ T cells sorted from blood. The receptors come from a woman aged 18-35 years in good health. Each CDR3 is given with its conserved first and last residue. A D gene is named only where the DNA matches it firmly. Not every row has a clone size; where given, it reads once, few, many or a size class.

cdr3_nt: TGTGCCAGCAGTGCCAGGGGGAAAGAATACGAGCAGTACTTC
cdr3_aa: CASSARGKEYEQYF
v_call: TRBV6-1
clone_size: .
cdr3_length: 14
j_call: TRBJ2-7
d_call: TRBD1

cdr3_nt: TGTGCCAGCAGCTTAGAGGGACGAGTCAGGGGGGAGCTGTTTTTT
cdr3_aa: CASSLEGRVRGELFF
v_call: TRBV11-2
clone_size: .
cdr3_length: 15
j_call: TRBJ2-2
d_call: .

cdr3_nt: TGCAGTGCTATTGACGGACTAGCGGGAGGTGTGGATGAGCAGTTCTTC
cdr3_aa: CSAIDGLAGGVDEQFF
v_call: TRBV20-1
clone_size: .
cdr3_length: 16
j_call: TRBJ2-1
d_call: TRBD2

cdr3_nt: TGTGCCAGCAGCGACTCTCAGGGCGGAAACACTGAAGCTTTCTTT
cdr3_aa: CASSDSQGGNTEAFF
v_call: TRBV7-3
clone_size: .
cdr3_length: 15
j_call: TRBJ1-1
d_call: .

cdr3_nt: TGTGCCAGCAGCTTTACGGAGGGCACTGAAGCTTTCTTT
cdr3_aa: CASSFTEGTEAFF
v_call: TRBV7-2
clone_size: few
cdr3_length: 13
j_call: TRBJ1-1
d_call: .

cdr3_nt: TGTGCCAGCAGTCCGACTAGCGGGAGGGCCCTAGCCAAAAACATTCAGTACTTC
cdr3_aa: CASSPTSGRALAKNIQYF
v_call: TRBV12-3/TRBV12-4
clone_size: few
cdr3_length: 18
j_call: TRBJ2-4
d_call: TRBD2

cdr3_nt: TGTGCCAGCCCGGATAGGGGCCCTTGGGGTTACGAGCAGTACTTC
cdr3_aa: CASPDRGPWGYEQYF
v_call: TRBV21-1
clone_size: .
cdr3_length: 15
j_call: TRBJ2-7
d_call: .

cdr3_nt: TGTGCCAGCAGGATCGGACAGGGGGTTACGGTAGATACGCAGTATTTT
cdr3_aa: CASRIGQGVTVDTQYF
v_call: TRBV11-2
clone_size: few
cdr3_length: 16
j_call: TRBJ2-3
d_call: TRBD1

cdr3_nt: TGCAGTGCAAGGTCTCTTTCCCTGCGAGAGTATTTT
cdr3_aa: CSARSLSLREYF
v_call: TRBV20-1
clone_size: few
cdr3_length: 12
j_call: TRBJ2-3
d_call: .

cdr3_nt: TGTGCCATCAGTGCTTCCCTGGGCAATCAGCCCCAGCATTTT
cdr3_aa: CAISASLGNQPQHF
v_call: TRBV10-3
clone_size: .
cdr3_length: 14
j_call: TRBJ1-5
d_call: .

cdr3_nt: TGTGCCATCAGTGAGTCGGCAGGGAGCCATGGCTACACCTTC
cdr3_aa: CAISESAGSHGYTF
v_call: TRBV10-3
clone_size: few
cdr3_length: 14
j_call: TRBJ1-2
d_call: .

cdr3_nt: TGTGCCAGCAGCTTAGGGGGGGCCTACAATGAGCAGTTCTTC
cdr3_aa: CASSLGGAYNEQFF
v_call: TRBV5-1
clone_size: many
cdr3_length: 14
j_call: TRBJ2-1
d_call: .

cdr3_nt: TGTGCCATCAGTGACCCAGGTCAGAGCTCCTACGAGCAGTACTTC
cdr3_aa: CAISDPGQSSYEQYF
v_call: TRBV10-3
clone_size: .
cdr3_length: 15
j_call: TRBJ2-7
d_call: .

cdr3_nt: TGCAGTGCTAGAGATATTCAGCGGGGAGGTGCGCAGTTCTTC
cdr3_aa: CSARDIQRGGAQFF
v_call: TRBV20-1
clone_size: .
cdr3_length: 14
j_call: TRBJ2-1
d_call: TRBD2

cdr3_nt: TGCAGTGCTAGGAGGGCTAGCGGGAGGACGAATGAGCAGTTCTTC
cdr3_aa: CSARRASGRTNEQFF
v_call: TRBV20-1
clone_size: .
cdr3_length: 15
j_call: TRBJ2-1
d_call: TRBD2

cdr3_nt: TGTGCCAGCAGCCGTTATTCAGGGGGAGGAGAAGGAAACACCATATATTTT
cdr3_aa: CASSRYSGGGEGNTIYF
v_call: TRBV12-3/TRBV12-4
clone_size: .
cdr3_length: 17
j_call: TRBJ1-3
d_call: TRBD1